This T cell receptor (beta chain) was sequenced for a study of Ad26.COV2.S vaccination and SARS-CoV-2 variants. Clones were read by immunoSEQ multiplex PCR, and TCRdb kept only the in-frame ones, dropping some. The table shows just over 350,000 clones, with roughly nine tenths occurring only once. Findings of the study overall: People who got the vaccine or the placebo had similar non-spike TCR breadth. The TCR breadth and depth analyses may have produced an underestimate of total T cell responses.

This clone was detected only once. Its target is unknown. The germline V gene encodes CDR1 MNHNS and CDR2 SASEGT. V lost 2 bases and J lost 1; bases outside the gene matches: 8. The CDR3 is made up of 17 amino acids. The V and J genes are TRBV6-1 and TRBJ2-3; TRBD2 agrees at 8 bases. This sequence was found in a human donor who had recovered from COVID-19. The source material was peripheral blood, sampled after recovery from COVID-19. The CDR3 coding sequence is TGTGCCAGCAGTGAAAGTCCGACCGGGGGGGGCACAGATACGCAGTATTTT. It yields the protein CASSESPTGGGTDTQYF.